The entry below describes one TCR beta chain. This clone was seen a few times. Its antigen is unknown. No much larger clone is present one base from it, and per-base qualities are unavailable. This record belongs to a study of beta chain features in type 1 diabetes (dated by TCRdb to between 2017 and 2018). The study in broad terms: Mean age, gender distribution, total cell number and subset yield did not differ between patients and healthy donors. A total of just under 110,000,000 sorted cells were examined across all samples, and RNA yield correlated strongly with the number of cells per subset. The study compared TCRB repertoires of sorted circulating CD4+ T cell subsets between recently diagnosed type 1 diabetes patients and matched healthy donors. Whereas all 28 donors provided naive and central memory subsets, regulatory and stem cell-like memory subsets were isolated from just 8 patients and roughly eight healthy donors.

CDR1 and CDR2 were assigned from the germline V gene as SQVTM and ANQGSEA. The CDR3 measures 18 amino acids from cysteine to phenylalanine. Only the CDR3 part of the read is kept: 54 bases, read in frame from the first base. The V end gives up 5 bases and the J end 2 bases, leaving 17 bases in the junction not matched to a gene. Each donor gave one peripheral blood draw, averaging roughly 100 mL, which was collected into heparinised tubes. Using a panel that included CD45RO, CCR7, CD25, CD127, CD95 and CD27, naive, central memory, regulatory and stem cell-like memory CD4+ T cells were sorted on a BD FACSAria II. Every sorted population had a purity above 95%. PBMCs were isolated right away by Lymphoprep density gradient centrifugation and were stained directly, without culture. Samples were stained and sorted in pairs, with one healthy donor and one patient per experiment, so that batch effects were minimized.

The High Capacity cDNA Reverse Transcription Kit was used to reverse transcribe all of the isolated RNA, meaning that expressed TCRB transcripts were what got sequenced. Naive, central memory and regulatory T cell samples underwent deep immunoSEQ sequencing, averaging about 3.57 million total reads per sample. Sorted cells were lysed in RLT buffer and RNA was extracted with DNase-treated RNeasy Micro or Mini kits, depending on cell number. Each cell subset was processed on its own to prevent cross-contamination, while patient and healthy donor samples were processed together. TCRB sequences were amplified from cDNA with the immunoSEQ multiplex PCR, producing 87-bp fragments spanning the CDR3 region. The amplicons were sequenced using the Illumina HiSeq platform. Per the authors' processing: PCR bias was corrected computationally using synthetic template baselines, and reads within Hamming distance 2 were collapsed, with unmergeable singletons discarded. Reads were aligned against IMGT to assign V, D and J genes, CDR3 length and insertions or deletions at six rearrangement sites. Clonotype counts were normalized to sorted cell number within each subset before computing true diversity and Gini coefficients with the tcR R package. The overlap coefficient, calculated on TCRB nucleotide sequences, was used to measure repertoire sharing. As a proxy for the pre-selection repertoire, out-of-frame TCRB sequences from naive cells were analyzed. TCRdb limited this immuneACCESS table to in-frame rearrangements with V and J called. A share of clones is missing; checked studies link under half to unresolved V genes, and the rest is unexplained. V, J and clone size were drawn from that table, and D and trimming were deduced from the DNA. The sample table lists almost 250,000 clones, 12% to 15% of them with a count of one. Roughly 0.024% of the sample lies in the top ten.

The study at large found these results: In all four CD4+ subsets, TCRB CDR3 length was moderately but significantly shorter in type 1 diabetes patients. Naive, central memory and regulatory TCRB repertoires appeared to be more similar among patients than among healthy donors. Fewer insertions and more nucleotide deletions at VDJ recombination sites were observed in patients with type 1 diabetes, implying thymic rearrangement abnormalities. Because cDNA was sequenced instead of genomic DNA, activated cells with high expression could be over-represented, although the groups did not differ in activation or CD3 levels. HLA sub-analyses involved small numbers of individuals, so any influence of HLA type on TCRB rearrangement remained unresolved. Shorter templates might be favored by PCR, yet because patient and control samples were amplified and corrected together, any such skew would affect both groups equally.

This sequence originates from a woman aged 40 to 55 in good health. Sequencing was performed on naive CD4+ T cells from blood. The cell subset or site label on this specimen signifies: true naive CD4+ T cells. The chain links TRBV29-1 with TRBJ2-3, and 9 junctional nucleotides match TRBD2. The CDR3 region has the sequence CSVNPRAGGRSDTDTQYF. DNA sequence: TGCAGCGTTAACCCGCGAGCGGGGGGTCGATCTGACACAGATACGCAGTATTTT.